This T cell receptor beta chain derives from a study of beta chain features in type 1 diabetes. Study background: What patients shared with healthy donors was a similar profile of age, gender and cell yields. General observations from the study: In all four CD4+ subsets, TCRB CDR3 length was significantly, moderately reduced in type 1 diabetes.

Since all of the isolated RNA was reverse transcribed, expressed TCRB transcripts were what got sequenced. Using immunoSEQ multiplex PCR, the repertoire was profiled, and TCRdb retains in-frame clones only, with some absent. The table includes under 150,000 clones, about 18% detected once. Stem cell-like memory, regulatory, central memory and naive CD4+ cells were sorted via CD45RO/CCR7/CD25/CD127/CD95/CD27. Purity exceeded 95% in all sorted populations. On this clone: Antigen unknown.

V lost 5 bases and J 5 bases, leaving 16 bases between the germline ends. Germline assignment: CDR1 SGHRS and CDR2 YFSETQ. The length of the CDR3 is 14 residues. The sample comprised central memory CD4+ T cells from blood. The source of this sequence is a man between 18 and 35 years old with type 1 diabetes. The chain couples TRBV5-1 to TRBJ1-1; D is unclear. As DNA, the CDR3 is TGCGCCAGCAGGGCCTACACTGACGGGACTGAAGCTTTCTTT. Amino acid sequence: CASRAYTDGTEAFF.